This T cell receptor (beta chain) was identified in a study of blood T cell repertoires in COVID-19. Study background: From the United States, Italy and Spain came samples of acute and convalescent COVID-19. PBMCs, B-cell-depleted T cells, or T cells provided the cDNA or gDNA that made up the material.

The CDR3 consists of 15 residues. In the authors' workflow: Nucleated cell counts were estimated from reference gene primer amplification. Libraries were prepared by immunoSEQ multiplex PCR; TCRdb keeps only in-frame clonotypes and omits some of them. V, J and clone size are taken as reported in that table, and D and trimming were inferred from the DNA itself. The table has approximately 68,000 clones, 79% seen once. The chain has TRBV21-1 and TRBJ1-2. TRBV21-1 is listed as a pseudogene. Sequencing was performed on peripheral blood. The clonotype originates from a woman in her 50s with acute or convalescent COVID-19. The CDR3 region is CASSKWGGGDYGYTF. CDR3 in DNA: TGTGCCAGCAGCAAATGGGGGGGAGGCGACTATGGCTACACCTTC.